This paragraph reports one T cell receptor (beta chain). The sample originates from a study of shared clonotypes between healthy human individuals. Profiled with immunoSEQ multiplex PCR; TCRdb holds only in-frame clones, not every one. The sample lists about 2 million clones; 90% to 95% were seen once. The CDR3 runs to 10 residues. Germline CDR1 is MNHNS and CDR2 is SASEGT. Trimming took 6 bases from V and 5 from J, leaving 5 bases between them. The rearrangement uses TRBV6-1 and TRBJ2-7; D not certain. The origin of this receptor is a young man in good health. The material sequenced was naive CD4+ T cells sorted from blood. Documented subset: CD45RA+ positively selected. The CDR3 is CASRGNEQYF. The CDR3 coding sequence is TGTGCCAGCAGGGGGAACGAGCAGTACTTC.